A selection of T cell receptor beta chains follows, all from one sample in a study of CD4 T cells in relation to SARS-CoV-2 and coronaviruses. The method was immunoSEQ multiplex PCR; TCRdb's version includes in-frame clones alone and lacks a portion of them. The sample contains about 21,000 clones, 65% to 85% of which appear only once. Their antigen targets remain unknown. The sequenced sample consisted of CD4+ T cells from PBMCs, cultured in vitro. The receptors were sampled from a human donor in good health. Both conserved end residues are part of each CDR3. A D gene is named only where the DNA matches it firmly. A clone size is listed for some rows: how often the clone was seen (once, few, many), or a class if it is expanded.

size	length	J	D	V	CDR3	DNA
NA	16	TRBJ2-3	NA	TRBV5-1	CASSLSYRGSTDTQYF	TGCGCCAGCAGCTTGAGCTACCGAGGTAGCACAGATACGCAGTATTTT
NA	12	TRBJ1-2	TRBD1	TRBV2	CASSRGRGGYTF	TGTGCCAGCAGCAGGGGGAGGGGGGGCTACACCTTC
NA	15	TRBJ2-6	TRBD1	TRBV10-3	CATGTGDSGANVLTF	TGTGCCACCGGGACAGGAGACTCTGGGGCCAACGTCCTGACTTTC
NA	14	TRBJ1-5	TRBD1	TRBV7-8	CASSPGTVNQPQHF	TGTGCCAGCAGCCCTGGGACAGTCAATCAGCCCCAGCATTTT
NA	14	TRBJ2-1	NA	TRBV2	CASGSAQAVDEQFF	TGTGCCAGCGGTAGCGCTCAGGCGGTGGATGAGCAGTTCTTC
NA	15	TRBJ1-4	NA	TRBV7-6	CASSFSSGPNEKLFF	TGTGCCAGCAGCTTTTCTTCTGGTCCAAATGAAAAACTGTTTTTT
NA	14	TRBJ2-3	NA	TRBV20-1	CSASGRGSTDTQYF	TGCAGTGCTAGTGGGCGGGGTAGCACAGATACGCAGTATTTT
once	14	TRBJ1-1	NA	TRBV10-3	CAISHLQQNTEAFF	TGTGCCATCAGCCATTTACAACAGAACACTGAAGCTTTCTTT
few	14	TRBJ2-7	TRBD2	TRBV19	CASSIDGTSSEQYF	TGTGCCAGTAGTATAGATGGGACTAGTAGCGAGCAGTACTTC
NA	18	TRBJ2-1	TRBD1	TRBV11-2	CASSPRPGTGGAYNEQFF	TGTGCCAGCAGCCCTCGTCCCGGGACAGGGGGAGCATACAATGAGCAGTTCTTC
NA	11	TRBJ1-1	TRBD1	TRBV6-5	CASKGTAEAFF	TGTGCCAGCAAGGGGACAGCTGAAGCTTTCTTT
NA	16	TRBJ1-1	NA	TRBV28	CASSPGGGGALAEAFF	TGTGCCAGCAGCCCTGGGGGAGGGGGTGCCCTTGCTGAAGCTTTCTTT
NA	15	TRBJ1-5	NA	TRBV5-4	CASSFGGDSNQPQHF	TGTGCCAGCAGCTTCGGAGGAGATAGCAATCAGCCCCAGCATTTT
NA	15	TRBJ1-6	NA	TRBV9	CASSVGSGSNSPLHF	TGTGCCAGCAGCGTAGGGTCAGGGAGTAATTCACCCCTCCACTTT
NA	17	TRBJ1-5	TRBD1	TRBV18	CASSQTGPTDSNQPQHF	TGTGCCAGCTCACAGACAGGGCCTACAGATAGCAATCAGCCCCAGCATTTT
NA	13	TRBJ2-7	NA	TRBV30	CAWSAPTGFEQYF	TGTGCCTGGAGTGCGCCAACAGGGTTCGAGCAGTACTTC
hyperexpanded	15	TRBJ1-5	NA	TRBV2	CASSDPGRPNQPQHF	TGTGCCAGCAGCGACCCGGGACGGCCAAATCAGCCCCAGCATTTT
NA	13	TRBJ1-3	NA	TRBV14	CASSKQSGNTIYF	TGTGCCAGCAGCAAACAATCTGGAAACACCATATATTTT
NA	13	TRBJ1-1	NA	TRBV30	CAWGVNLGDEAFF	TGTGCCTGGGGGGTCAATTTGGGGGATGAAGCTTTCTTT
NA	13	TRBJ2-1	NA	TRBV2	CASSERRGNEQFF	TGTGCCAGCAGTGAACGGAGAGGGAATGAGCAGTTCTTC
NA	16	TRBJ2-1	NA	TRBV9	CASSPRGGVSYNEQFF	TGTGCCAGCAGCCCGAGAGGCGGGGTGTCCTACAATGAGCAGTTCTTC
NA	15	TRBJ2-7	TRBD1	TRBV6-5	CASSYRTGASYEQYF	TGTGCCAGCAGTTATCGGACAGGCGCTTCCTACGAGCAGTACTTC
once	16	TRBJ2-2	NA	TRBV11-2	CASSKAGARNTGELFF	TGTGCCAGCAGCAAGGCAGGGGCCCGGAACACCGGGGAGCTGTTTTTT
NA	14	TRBJ1-6	TRBD1	TRBV5-6	CASSYDRGGSPLHF	TGTGCCAGCAGCTACGACAGGGGAGGGTCACCCCTCCACTTT
NA	16	TRBJ1-4	NA	TRBV5-8	CASSSGRGSTNEKLFF	TGTGCCAGCAGCTCCGGCAGAGGGTCAACTAATGAAAAACTGTTTTTT
NA	17	TRBJ2-7	TRBD2	TRBV11-2	CASSLDTRASGTSEQYF	TGTGCCAGCAGCTTAGATACCAGGGCTAGCGGGACCAGCGAGCAGTACTTC
few	14	TRBJ2-7	TRBD2	TRBV28	CASAYERERREQYF	TGTGCCAGCGCCTATGAGCGGGAGCGACGGGAGCAGTACTTC
NA	14	TRBJ1-2	TRBD1	TRBV6-5	CASRPTGGRYGYTF	TGTGCCAGCAGGCCTACAGGGGGACGCTATGGCTACACCTTC
NA	16	TRBJ1-5	TRBD1	TRBV24-1	CATRPPGTANNQPQHF	TGTGCCACCAGGCCACCAGGGACAGCAAACAATCAGCCCCAGCATTTT
few	14	TRBJ1-4	TRBD1	TRBV19	CASSMSDRGEKLFF	TGTGCCAGTAGTATGTCGGACAGGGGAGAAAAACTGTTTTTT
NA	19	TRBJ2-7	TRBD1	TRBV6-7	CASVSPGQGAQSPFYEQYF	TGTGCCAGCGTTTCTCCGGGACAGGGGGCCCAATCCCCGTTCTACGAGCAGTACTTC
NA	14	TRBJ2-3	NA	TRBV27	CASSWGVSTDTQYF	TGTGCCAGCAGTTGGGGGGTTAGCACAGATACGCAGTATTTT
NA	13	TRBJ1-1	NA	TRBV30	CAWSAQVNTEAFF	TGTGCCTGGAGTGCCCAGGTAAACACTGAAGCTTTCTTT
NA	13	TRBJ1-5	TRBD1	TRBV7-9	CASGGRGHQPQHF	TGTGCCAGCGGGGGGAGGGGGCATCAGCCCCAGCATTTT
NA	14	TRBJ2-7	TRBD2	TRBV7-2	CASSTTAGKYEQYF	TGTGCCAGCAGCACCACAGCGGGGAAGTACGAGCAGTACTTC
few	12	TRBJ1-1	NA	TRBV29-1	CSARVGDTEAFF	TGCAGCGCCAGGGTAGGGGACACTGAAGCTTTCTTT
NA	14	TRBJ1-1	NA	TRBV11-2	CASRITTENTEAFF	TGTGCCAGCAGGATTACGACAGAGAACACTGAAGCTTTCTTT
NA	14	TRBJ2-1	NA	TRBV19	CASCQRSSYNEQFF	TGTGCCAGTTGTCAGCGGAGCTCCTACAATGAGCAGTTCTTC
NA	15	TRBJ2-1	NA	TRBV6-5	CASSYMFGAPGARFF	TGTGCCAGCAGTTACATGTTCGGCGCACCGGGGGCCCGTTTCTTC
NA	14	TRBJ1-1	NA	TRBV10-3	CAISAHPPNTEAFF	TGTGCCATCAGTGCTCATCCTCCCAACACTGAAGCTTTCTTT
once	18	TRBJ1-1	TRBD1	TRBV5-1	CVLCDQQGASDVHTEAFF	TGCGTTCTCTGTGACCAACAGGGGGCTTCGGACGTGCACACTGAAGCTTTCTTT
NA	15	TRBJ2-7	NA	TRBV5-1	CASSDGPAPEDEQYF	TGCGCCAGCAGCGACGGGCCTGCCCCGGAAGACGAGCAGTACTTC
NA	15	TRBJ2-6	TRBD1	TRBV28	CASSRTGSGANVLTF	TGTGCCAGCAGCCGGACAGGCTCTGGGGCCAACGTCCTGACTTTC
NA	11	TRBJ2-7	NA	TRBV27	CASKSVYEQYF	TGTGCCAGCAAATCGGTCTACGAGCAGTACTTC
NA	14	TRBJ1-5	NA	TRBV2	CASSEGRDERPQHF	TGTGCCAGCAGTGAAGGTAGGGATGAGCGGCCCCAGCATTTT